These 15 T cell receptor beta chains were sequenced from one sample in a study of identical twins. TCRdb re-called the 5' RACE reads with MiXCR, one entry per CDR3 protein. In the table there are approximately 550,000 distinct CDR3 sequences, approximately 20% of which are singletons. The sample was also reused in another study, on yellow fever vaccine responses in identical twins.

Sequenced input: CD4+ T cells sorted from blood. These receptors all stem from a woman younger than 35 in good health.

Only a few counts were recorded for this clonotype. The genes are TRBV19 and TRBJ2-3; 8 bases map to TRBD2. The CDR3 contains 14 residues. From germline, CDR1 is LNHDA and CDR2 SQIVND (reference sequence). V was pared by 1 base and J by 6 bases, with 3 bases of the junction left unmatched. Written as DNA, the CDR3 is TGTGCCAGTAGTATAGGCGGGAGGTTCGATACGCAGTATTTT. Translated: CASSIGGRFDTQYF.

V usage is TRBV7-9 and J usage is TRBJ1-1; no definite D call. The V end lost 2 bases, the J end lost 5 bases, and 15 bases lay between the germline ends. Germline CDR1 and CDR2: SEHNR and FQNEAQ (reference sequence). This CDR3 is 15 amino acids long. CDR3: CASSLSKSRETEAFF. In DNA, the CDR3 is TGTGCCAGCAGCTTATCGAAATCCCGGGAGACTGAAGCTTTCTTT.

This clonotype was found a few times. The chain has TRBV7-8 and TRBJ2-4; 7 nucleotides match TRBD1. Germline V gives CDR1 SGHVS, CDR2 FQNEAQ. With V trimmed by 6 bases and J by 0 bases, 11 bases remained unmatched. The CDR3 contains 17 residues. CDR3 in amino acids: CASSNRDRKLAKNIQYF. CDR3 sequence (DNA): TGTGCCAGCAGTAACCGGGACAGAAAGCTAGCCAAAAACATTCAGTACTTC.

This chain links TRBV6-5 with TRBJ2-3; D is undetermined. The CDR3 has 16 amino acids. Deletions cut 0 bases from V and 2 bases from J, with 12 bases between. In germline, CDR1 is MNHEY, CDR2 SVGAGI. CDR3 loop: CASSYSVFRATDTQYF. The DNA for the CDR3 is TGTGCCAGCAGTTACTCGGTATTCAGAGCCACAGATACGCAGTATTTT.

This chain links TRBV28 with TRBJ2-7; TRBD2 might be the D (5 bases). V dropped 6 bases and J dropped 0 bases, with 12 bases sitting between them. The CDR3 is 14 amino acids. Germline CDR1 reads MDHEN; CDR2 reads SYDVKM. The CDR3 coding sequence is TGTGCCAGCAGGCCGGGCGGGCACTCCTACGAGCAGTACTTC. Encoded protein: CASRPGGHSYEQYF.

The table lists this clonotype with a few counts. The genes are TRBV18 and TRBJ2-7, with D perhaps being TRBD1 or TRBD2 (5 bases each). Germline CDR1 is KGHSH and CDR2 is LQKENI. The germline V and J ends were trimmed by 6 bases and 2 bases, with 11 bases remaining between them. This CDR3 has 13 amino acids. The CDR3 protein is CASSRDGPYEQYF. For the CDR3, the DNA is TGTGCCAGCTCCCGGGACGGGCCCTACGAGCAGTACTTC.

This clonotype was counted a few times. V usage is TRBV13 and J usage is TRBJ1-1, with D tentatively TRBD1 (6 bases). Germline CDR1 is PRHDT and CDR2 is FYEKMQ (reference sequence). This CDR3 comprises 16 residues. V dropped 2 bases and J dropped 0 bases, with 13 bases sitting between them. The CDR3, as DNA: TGTGCCAGCAGCTTAAAGTGGGCAGGGGTGAACACTGAAGCTTTCTTT. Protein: CASSLKWAGVNTEAFF.

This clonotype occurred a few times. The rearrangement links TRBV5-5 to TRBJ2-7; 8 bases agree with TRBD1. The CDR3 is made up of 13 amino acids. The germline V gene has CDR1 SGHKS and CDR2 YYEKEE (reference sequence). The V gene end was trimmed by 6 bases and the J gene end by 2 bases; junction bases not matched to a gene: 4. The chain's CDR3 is CASKGQVAYEQYF. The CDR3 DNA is TGTGCCAGCAAGGGACAGGTAGCCTACGAGCAGTACTTC.

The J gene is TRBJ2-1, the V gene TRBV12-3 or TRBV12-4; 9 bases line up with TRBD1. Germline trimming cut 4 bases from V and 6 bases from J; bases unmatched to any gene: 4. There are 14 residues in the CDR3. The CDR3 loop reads CASSSRDRVNEQFF. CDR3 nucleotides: TGTGCCAGCAGTTCCCGGGACAGGGTCAATGAGCAGTTCTTC.

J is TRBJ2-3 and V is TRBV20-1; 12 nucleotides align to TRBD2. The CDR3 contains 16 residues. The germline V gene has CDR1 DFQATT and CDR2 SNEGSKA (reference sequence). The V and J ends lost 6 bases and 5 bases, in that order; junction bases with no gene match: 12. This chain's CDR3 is CSANPTSGGRGDTQYF. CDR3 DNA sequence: TGCAGTGCCAACCCCACTAGCGGGGGGCGAGGAGATACGCAGTATTTT.

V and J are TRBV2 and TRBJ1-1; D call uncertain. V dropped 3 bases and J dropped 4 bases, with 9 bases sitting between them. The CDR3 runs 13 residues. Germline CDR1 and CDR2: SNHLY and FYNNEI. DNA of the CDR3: TGTGCCAGCAGTGAGGATCAGGTCACTGAAGCTTTCTTT. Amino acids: CASSEDQVTEAFF. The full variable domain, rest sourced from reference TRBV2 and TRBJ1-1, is EPEVTQTPSHQVTQMGQEVILRCVPISNHLYFYWYRQILGQKVEFLVSFYNNEISEKSEIFDDQFSVERPDGSNFTLKIRSTKLEDSAMYFCASSEDQVTEAFFGQGTRLTVV.

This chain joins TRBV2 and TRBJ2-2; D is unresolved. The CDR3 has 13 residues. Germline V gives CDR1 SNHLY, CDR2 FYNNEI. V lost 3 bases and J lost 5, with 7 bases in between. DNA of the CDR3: TGTGCCAGCAGTGATGGGGTTACCGGGGAGCTGTTTTTT. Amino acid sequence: CASSDGVTGELFF.

The CDR3: CASSQGGGNEQFF. The CDR3 DNA follows: TGTGCCAGCAGCCAAGGGGGGGGCAATGAGCAGTTCTTC. The rearrangement uses TRBV7-3 and TRBJ2-1; TRBD2 is a possible D gene (7 bases). The V and J ends lost 5 bases and 6 bases respectively, with 11 bases between them. Germline V gives CDR1 SGHTA, CDR2 FQGTGA. This CDR3 comprises 13 residues.

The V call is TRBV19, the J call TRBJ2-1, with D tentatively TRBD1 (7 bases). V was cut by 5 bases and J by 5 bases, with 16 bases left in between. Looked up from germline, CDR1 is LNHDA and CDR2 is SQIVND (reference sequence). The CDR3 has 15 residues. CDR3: CASSGPGGGNNEQFF. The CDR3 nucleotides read TGTGCCAGTAGTGGTCCAGGGGGAGGAAACAATGAGCAGTTCTTC.

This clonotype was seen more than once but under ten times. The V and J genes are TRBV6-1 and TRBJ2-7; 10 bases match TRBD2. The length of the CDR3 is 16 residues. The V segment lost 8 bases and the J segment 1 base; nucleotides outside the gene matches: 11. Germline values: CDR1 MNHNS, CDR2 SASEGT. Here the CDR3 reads CASRSSGSRGSYEQYF. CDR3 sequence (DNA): TGTGCCAGCCGGTCTAGCGGGAGTAGGGGGTCCTACGAGCAGTACTTC.